This TCR beta chain was found in a study of HIV-infected patients and healthy controls. In TCRdb, the 5' RACE reads were re-called with MiXCR into one record per CDR3 protein. The repertoire consists of under 20,000 distinct CDR3 sequences, with approximately 16% occurring once and the leading ten covering around 22%. This clonotype was counted a few times. This clonotype originated in a human donor in good health. Input material: CD8+ T cells from blood.

The CDR3 coding sequence is TGTGCCAGCAGCTGGGGTCGGGGGGCCCACGAGCAGTACTTC. Amino acid sequence: CASSWGRGAHEQYF. This chain uses TRBV11-3 with TRBJ2-7; maybe TRBD2 (7 bases). From germline, CDR1 is SGHNT and CDR2 YENEEA. This CDR3 region has 14 residues. Deletions cut 4 bases from V and 5 bases from J, with 15 bases between.